These 10 T cell receptor beta chains came from one sample sequenced in a study of blood T cell repertoires in COVID-19. Only in-frame clones appear in the TCRdb table, and some are missing; sequencing was by immunoSEQ multiplex PCR. Among about 480,000 clones listed, about 89% were seen once. The sequencing sample was made of peripheral blood. Receptors were obtained from a woman aged 45-59 years with COVID-19, enrolled during active disease.

The genes are TRBV30 and TRBJ1-1; 9 bases map to TRBD1. With 3 bases clipped from V and 10 bases from J, the junction kept 9 bases outside the gene matches. This CDR3 has 13 amino acids. Germline CDR1 GTSNPN, CDR2 SVGIG (reference sequence). Written as DNA, the CDR3 is TGTGCCTGGAGCCGGGACAGGGTGATCGGAGCTTTCTTT. Protein sequence: CAWSRDRVIGAFF. Variable domain in full (rest from reference TRBV30 and TRBJ1-1): SQTIHQWPATLVQPVGSPLSLECTVEGTSNPNLYWYRQAAGRGLQLLFYSVGIGQISSEVPQNLSASRPQDRQFILSSKKLLLSDSGFYLCAWSRDRVIGAFFGQGTRLTVV.

Remarks on this clone: Other DNA variants within this sample encode the same CDR3. V and J are TRBV11-2 and TRBJ1-1; TRBD1 is a possible D gene (5 bases). Looked up from germline, CDR1 is SGHAT and CDR2 is FQNNGV. The CDR3 runs to 14 residues. V dropped 1 base and J dropped 2 bases, with 8 bases sitting between them. The CDR3 DNA reads TGTGCCAGCAGCTTAGCGGGGGATAACACTGAAGCTTTCTTT. The encoded protein is CASSLAGDNTEAFF.

This rearrangement joins TRBV5-1 to TRBJ1-2; 7 bases match TRBD1. The CDR3 is 14 residues long. Germline loops: CDR1 SGHRS, CDR2 YFSETQ. V gave up 2 bases and J gave up 6 bases; unmatched junction bases: 7. CDR3 in amino acids: CASSLLTGHDGYTF. CDR3 sequence (DNA): TGCGCCAGCAGCTTACTGACAGGGCATGATGGCTACACCTTC.

V usage is TRBV6-1 and J usage is TRBJ2-1; D is undetermined. Trimming shortened V by 2 bases and J by 10 bases, and 9 bases separated the two germline ends. CDR1 is MNHNS, CDR2 SASEGT, per germline. CDR3 size: 12 residues. CDR3 sequence reads: CASSERVYEQFF. CDR3 in DNA: TGTGCCAGCAGTGAACGGGTTTACGAGCAGTTCTTC.

V and J are TRBV3-1 (or the pseudogene TRBV3-2) and TRBJ1-5; D is unresolved. CDR3 length: 13 residues. V was cut by 1 base and J by 8 bases, with 9 bases left in between. Germline lookup yields CDR1 LGHDT and CDR2 YNNKEL (reference sequence). CDR3: CASSQAAEEPQHF. In DNA, the CDR3 is TGTGCCAGCAGCCAAGCAGCCGAGGAGCCCCAGCATTTT.

J is TRBJ1-1 and V is TRBV9; no firm D call. Trimming left V 0 bases short and J 2 bases short, with 8 bases between. CDR1 is SGDLS, CDR2 YYNGEE, per germline. The CDR3 length is 14 residues. Written as DNA, the CDR3 is TGTGCCAGCAGCGTAGTCAATTCAAACACTGAAGCTTTCTTT. Protein sequence: CASSVVNSNTEAFF.

This clone showed up just a few times. V gene TRBV3-1 (or the pseudogene TRBV3-2) combines with J gene TRBJ1-6; TRBD1 agrees at 9 bases. Germline trimming cut 4 bases from V and 10 bases from J; bases unmatched to any gene: 8. The CDR3 loop spans 15 amino acids. CDR1 is LGHDT, CDR2 YNNKEL, per germline (reference sequence). The CDR3 region is CASSLQGTGNSPLHF. The CDR3 region has the DNA TGTGCCAGCAGCCTCCAGGGGACAGGGAACTCACCCCTCCACTTT.

The CDR3 reads CASSAEYTDTQYF. CDR3 in DNA: TGTGCCAGCAGTGCGGAGTACACAGATACGCAGTATTTT. This chain uses TRBV2 with TRBJ2-3; D remains unclear. CDR3 length: 13 residues. V dropped 4 bases and J dropped 2 bases, with 7 bases sitting between them. Looked up from germline, CDR1 is SNHLY and CDR2 is FYNNEI.

The gene calls are TRBV5-1 and TRBJ1-3; TRBD1 matches at 11 bases. The trim removed 5 bases at V and 2 bases at J, leaving 0 bases unmatched. Per germline, CDR1 SGHRS and CDR2 YFSETQ. This CDR3 spans 14 amino acids. The CDR3 protein is CASRDRGPGNTIYF. As DNA, the CDR3 is TGCGCCAGCAGGGACAGGGGGCCTGGAAACACCATATATTTT. The full variable domain, its missing parts supplied by reference TRBV5-1 and TRBJ1-3, is KAGVTQTPRYLIKTRGQQVTLSCSPISGHRSVSWYQQTPGQGLQFLFEYFSETQRNKGNFPGRFSGRQFSNSRSEMNVSTLELGDSALYLCASRDRGPGNTIYFGEGSWLTVV.

This chain joins TRBV3-1 (or the pseudogene TRBV3-2) and TRBJ1-6, with 7 bases identical to TRBD1. V trimming: 4 bases; J trimming: 7 bases; junction bases outside the gene matches: 7. The CDR3 loop spans 15 amino acids. The germline V gene has CDR1 LGHDT and CDR2 YNNKEL (reference sequence). The CDR3 protein is CASSPRQGDNSPLHF. CDR3 coding DNA: TGTGCCAGCAGCCCCCGACAGGGAGACAATTCACCCCTCCACTTT.